Shown below are 10 T cell receptor beta chains from a single sample sequenced in a study of blood T cells in healthy people across ages. It was with a sample-barcoded 5' primer and a J-beta primer mix that a second PCR of about 6 to 12 cycles was run. TCRdb itself ran the 5' RACE reads through MiXCR, one entry per CDR3 protein. This table holds 350,000 to 450,000 distinct CDR3 sequences, about 52% found once. Sequencing was done on a sample of blood. The source of these receptors is a man aged 60 to 75 in good health.

A few counts support this clonotype. The chain carries TRBV20-1 and TRBJ2-7, with 13 bases that match TRBD2. Germline values: CDR1 DFQATT, CDR2 SNEGSKA (reference sequence). Germline trimming cut 6 bases from V and 6 bases from J; bases unmatched to any gene: 5. This CDR3 is built from 13 residues. In DNA, the CDR3 is TGCAGTGCCCGGACTAGCGGGAGCCCCGAGCAGTACTTC. Amino acid sequence: CSARTSGSPEQYF.

Of note for this clonotype: Its ends do not fully match the called genes, so a read error is possible. The chain uses TRBV7-9 and TRBJ2-3, with 12 bases that match TRBD1. The germline gives CDR1 SEHNR, CDR2 FQNEAQ (reference sequence). The CDR3 contains 15 residues. Here the CDR3 DNA reads TGTGCCAACGAAAGGGACAGGGGGCGAACAGATGCGCAGTATTTT. Its protein product is CANERDRGRTDAQYF.

This clonotype was detected many times. This chain uses TRBV5-1 with TRBJ2-3; the D gene is possibly TRBD2 (5 bases). This CDR3 spans 14 amino acids. Germline lookup yields CDR1 SGHRS and CDR2 YFSETQ. The V end was cut by 5 bases, the J end by 2 bases, with 12 bases between. The CDR3 region is CASRWSGFTDTQYF. CDR3 nucleotide sequence: TGCGCCAGCAGGTGGAGCGGATTCACAGATACGCAGTATTTT.

The V gene is TRBV3-1, the J gene TRBJ1-2; D call uncertain. The V end lost 3 bases, the J end lost 4 bases, and 3 bases lay between the germline ends. Germline V gene sequence: CDR1 LGHDT, CDR2 YNNKEL (reference sequence). The CDR3 sequence is 11 residues long. Here the CDR3 reads CASSHLYGYTF. The DNA of the CDR3 is TGTGCCAGCAGCCACCTCTATGGCTACACCTTC. The full variable domain, completed using reference TRBV3-1 and TRBJ1-2, is DTAVSQTPKYLVTQMGNDKSIKCEQNLGHDTMYWYKQDSKKFLKIMFSYNNKELIINETVPNRFSPKSPDKAHLNLHINSLELGDSAVYFCASSHLYGYTFGSGTRLTVV.

CDR3 protein: CASSGSGSGIGETQFF. The CDR3 DNA sequence: TGTGCCAGCAGCGGTAGCGGGAGTGGGATTGGAGAGACCCAGTTCTTC. This sequence joins TRBV9 and TRBJ2-5; 9 bases align to TRBD2. With the DNA end fitting TRBJ2-1 better, the J assignment may be wrong. Germline CDR1 is SGDLS and CDR2 is YYNGEE. The CDR3 contains 16 residues.

This sequence joins TRBV18 and TRBJ2-3, with 7 bases that match TRBD2. Germline V lookup: CDR1 KGHSH, CDR2 LQKENI. The CDR3 is made up of 16 amino acids. After removal of 3 bases from V and 4 bases from J, the junction contained 10 bases not matched to a gene. Here the CDR3 DNA reads TGTGCCAGCTCACCGCCACTAGCGACGGGTGCAGATACGCAGTATTTT. This codes for CASSPPLATGADTQYF.

The gene calls are TRBV12-3 or TRBV12-4 and TRBJ2-7; 7 bases fit TRBD2. This CDR3 is built from 14 residues. The V and J ends lost 5 bases and 3 bases, in that order; junction bases with no gene match: 7. In nucleotides, the CDR3 is TGTGCCAGCAGTGTCGCTAGCGGACACTACGAGCAGTACTTC. Protein product: CASSVASGHYEQYF.

As DNA, the CDR3 is TGTGCCAGCTCACCGTCGGGACAGGGGGACTATGGCTACACCTTC. Amino acids: CASSPSGQGDYGYTF. This sequence joins TRBV18 and TRBJ1-2; TRBD1 matches at 11 bases. The V gene's germline CDR1 is KGHSH and CDR2 LQKENI. This CDR3 spans 15 amino acids. V trimming: 3 bases; J trimming: 3 bases; junction bases outside the gene matches: 3.

The genes are TRBV5-1 and TRBJ1-4, with D tentatively TRBD1 (5 bases). Germline CDR1 is SGHRS and CDR2 is YFSETQ. The V end lost 4 bases, the J end lost 5 bases, and 15 bases lay between the germline ends. This CDR3 comprises 15 residues. This CDR3 is CASSPNTGENEKLFF. As DNA, the CDR3 is TGCGCCAGCAGCCCCAACACGGGGGAAAATGAAAAACTGTTTTTT.

On this clonotype: A junction boundary mismatches the germline segment, possibly from a read error. V and J are TRBV5-1 and TRBJ2-2, with TRBD2 as a possible D gene (6 bases). The CDR3 runs 13 residues. From germline, CDR1 is SGHRS and CDR2 YFSETQ. The CDR3 region has the DNA TGCGCCAGCAGCTGGGACCTCGACGGGGGGCTGTTTTTT. Its translation: CASSWDLDGGLFF.